This passage covers 26 T cell receptor beta chains from one sample sequenced in a study of OX40 agonist ivuxolimab in advanced cancers. The method was immunoSEQ multiplex PCR; TCRdb's version includes in-frame clones alone and lacks a portion of them. In the table there are about 26,000 clones, about 76% of which are singletons. Specimen: CD4+ or CD8+ T cells sorted from blood, collected in a trial of the OX40 agonist ivuxolimab. The receptors shown here come from an adult with an advanced solid tumor such as melanoma, head and neck, liver or kidney cancer.

V gene TRBV19 combines with J gene TRBJ2-7; 9 bases line up with TRBD1. The V and J ends lost 3 bases and 0 bases, in that order; junction bases with no gene match: 3. The CDR3 is 15 amino acids. Germline V gives CDR1 LNHDA, CDR2 SQIVND (reference sequence). In nucleotides, the CDR3 is TGTGCCAGTAGTATTGACAGGGGGAGCTCCTACGAGCAGTACTTC. Amino acids: CASSIDRGSSYEQYF.

The V gene is TRBV7-3, the J gene TRBJ2-7; D is possibly TRBD2 (5 bases). Trimming took 2 bases from V and 0 from J, leaving 14 bases between them. There are 16 residues in the CDR3. The V gene's germline CDR1 is SGHTA and CDR2 FQGTGA. Here the CDR3 DNA reads TGTGCCAGCAGCTTAGTCGGGCCAGGACTCTCCTACGAGCAGTACTTC. Protein: CASSLVGPGLSYEQYF. Full variable domain (missing parts from reference TRBV7-3 and TRBJ2-7): GAGVSQTPSNKVTEKGKYVELRCDPISGHTALYWYRQSLGQGPEFLIYFQGTGAADDSGLPNDRFFAVRPEGSVSTLKIQRTERGDSAVYLCASSLVGPGLSYEQYFGPGTRLTVT.

The J gene is TRBJ1-2, the V gene TRBV6-5, with TRBD1 matching over 7 bases. Germline trimming cut 5 bases from V and 8 bases from J; bases unmatched to any gene: 11. Per the germline V gene, CDR1 is MNHEY and CDR2 is SVGAGI. The CDR3 loop spans 14 amino acids. This chain's CDR3 is CASSRQGGNGGYTF. The DNA of the CDR3 is TGTGCCAGCAGTCGACAGGGAGGAAATGGAGGCTACACCTTC.

This chain connects TRBV19 to TRBJ1-4; 8 bases match TRBD1. Trimming cost V 6 bases and J 3 bases; bases outside gene matches: 0. This CDR3 has 13 amino acids. The germline V gene encodes CDR1 LNHDA and CDR2 SQIVND (reference sequence). In nucleotides, the CDR3 is TGTGCCAGTAGGGGACAGGCTAATGAAAAACTGTTTTTT. It translates to CASRGQANEKLFF. Looking up the rest from reference TRBV19 and TRBJ1-4 gives the full variable domain: DGGITQSPKYLFRKEGQNVTLSCEQNLNHDAMYWYRQDPGQGLRLIYYSQIVNDFQKGDIAEGYSVSREKKESFPLTVTSAQKNPTAFYLCASRGQANEKLFFGSGTQLSVL.

The chain couples TRBV4-3 to TRBJ1-1; possibly TRBD1 for D (6 bases). Trimming took off 0 bases at V and 5 bases at J, with 16 bases between the two ends. The germline V gene has CDR1 LGHNA and CDR2 YSLEER. This CDR3 has 16 residues. The chain's CDR3 is CASSQDGVQGKTEAFF. As DNA, the CDR3 is TGCGCCAGCAGCCAAGACGGGGTACAGGGAAAAACTGAAGCTTTCTTT.

This clone is termed medium-sized (0.01 to 0.1%). V usage is TRBV19 and J usage is TRBJ1-5; TRBD1 matches at 7 bases. There are 15 residues in the CDR3. Looked up from germline, CDR1 is LNHDA and CDR2 is SQIVND (reference sequence). Trimming cost V 7 bases and J 2 bases; bases outside gene matches: 8. The CDR3 DNA is TGTGCCAGTACCCGTGACAGGGACGGCAATCAGCCCCAGCATTTT. Translated: CASTRDRDGNQPQHF.

This clone was seen a few times. The chain recombines TRBV25-1 with TRBJ1-1; D is unclear. V lost 2 bases and J lost 1, with 5 bases in between. The length of the CDR3 is 13 residues. Germline V lookup: CDR1 MGHDK, CDR2 SYGVNS. Here the CDR3 reads CASSESWNTEAFF. In DNA, the CDR3 is TGTGCCAGCAGTGAAAGCTGGAACACTGAAGCTTTCTTT.

The chain combines TRBV27 with TRBJ1-2; no firm D call. Germline assignment: CDR1 MNHEY and CDR2 SMNVEV (reference sequence). The CDR3 has 13 residues. V lost 3 bases to trimming and J lost 4 bases, with 9 bases between them. CDR3 loop: CASSFGQTYGYTF. DNA for the CDR3: TGTGCCAGCAGTTTCGGCCAGACCTATGGCTACACCTTC.

This clone has more than one count but fewer than ten. The chain recombines TRBV18 with TRBJ1-4; 7 bases are shared with TRBD1. The CDR3 is 12 amino acids. With 3 bases clipped from V and 16 bases from J, the junction kept 8 bases outside the gene matches. The germline CDR1 and CDR2 sequences are KGHSH and LQKENI. The DNA for the CDR3 is TGTGCCAGCTCACCCGTAGGACAGGAACGGTTTTTT. This codes for CASSPVGQERFF. The variable domain in full, with the rest retrieved from reference TRBV18 and TRBJ1-4, is NAGVMQNPRHLVRRRGQEARLRCSPMKGHSHVYWYRQLPEEGLKFMVYLQKENIIDESGMPKERFSAEFPKEGPSILRIQQVVRGDSAAYFCASSPVGQERFFGSGTQLSVL.

The chain employs TRBV11-2 and TRBJ2-7; the D call may be TRBD1 or TRBD2 (6 bases each). The V gene's germline CDR1 is SGHAT and CDR2 FQNNGV. V lost 2 bases, J lost 2 bases, and 19 bases lay in between. The CDR3 length is 17 residues. The CDR3 here is CASSLNARLGGPYEQYF. The DNA of the CDR3 is TGTGCCAGCAGCTTAAACGCCCGACTAGGGGGGCCCTACGAGCAGTACTTC. The full variable domain, with the rest looked up from reference TRBV11-2 and TRBJ2-7, is EAGVAQSPRYKIIEKRQSVAFWCNPISGHATLYWYQQILGQGPKLLIQFQNNGVVDDSQLPKDRFSAERLKGVDSTLKIQPAKLEDSAVYLCASSLNARLGGPYEQYFGPGTRLTVT.

In this sample, this clone turned up a few times. The chain combines TRBV7-6 with TRBJ1-6; D is undetermined. The germline gives CDR1 SGHVS, CDR2 FNYEAQ. Deletions cut 5 bases from V and 4 bases from J, with 9 bases between. The CDR3 runs 14 residues. CDR3 residues: CASSPRLYNSPLHF. As DNA, the CDR3 is TGTGCCAGCAGCCCTAGGCTATATAATTCACCCCTCCACTTT.

Note on this clone: Other DNA sequences in the same sample also yield this CDR3. This chain uses TRBV29-1 with TRBJ1-2; weak D call: TRBD1 (6 bases). The germline V gene has CDR1 SQVTM and CDR2 ANQGSEA. Trimming stripped 6 bases from V and 3 bases from J, with 14 bases between. This CDR3 contains 13 residues. Written as DNA, the CDR3 is TGCAGCGTACAGGGTGGAACCGACTATGGCTACACCTTC. It is translated as CSVQGGTDYGYTF. The variable domain in full, completed from reference TRBV29-1 and TRBJ1-2, reads SAVISQKPSRDICQRGTSLTIQCQVDSQVTMMFWYRQQPGQSLTLIATANQGSEATYESGFVIDKFPISRPNLTFSTLTVSNMSPEDSSIYLCSVQGGTDYGYTFGSGTRLTVV.

V usage is TRBV7-9 and J usage is TRBJ2-5; D is possibly TRBD1 (6 bases). With the DNA end fitting TRBJ2-7 better, the J assignment may be wrong. Germline CDR1 and CDR2: SEHNR and FQNEAQ (reference sequence). The length of the CDR3 is 15 residues. The CDR3 sequence: CASSWGTQSSYEQYF. The CDR3 DNA sequence: TGTGCCAGCAGTTGGGGGACACAGAGCTCCTACGAGCAGTACTTC.

This chain joins TRBV5-4 and TRBJ2-3; D is uncertain. Germline CDR1 SGHNT, CDR2 YYREEE (reference sequence). V lost 2 bases, J lost 2 bases, and 9 bases lay in between. This CDR3 spans 14 amino acids. The CDR3 DNA follows: TGTGCCAGCAGCTTACAGCAAGACACAGATACGCAGTATTTT. Encoded protein: CASSLQQDTDTQYF.

The chain joins TRBV11-3 to TRBJ2-2, with D perhaps TRBD1 (6 bases). Germline CDR1 SGHNT, CDR2 YENEEA. The CDR3 consists of 14 residues. V lost 4 bases, J lost 7 bases, and 13 bases lay in between. CDR3 nucleotide sequence: TGTGCCAGCAGCTCGGACAGAAGCATCGGGGAGCTGTTTTTT. Translation gives CASSSDRSIGELFF.

This clone was seen a few times. J is TRBJ2-5 and V is TRBV4-3; the match to TRBD2 covers 10 bases. The J segment lost 5 bases and the V segment lost 3 bases, leaving 9 bases of the junction unmatched. Germline CDR1 reads LGHNA; CDR2 reads YSLEER. The CDR3 sequence is 16 residues long. The CDR3 here is CASSQVAGGPRETQYF. CDR3 nucleotides: TGCGCCAGCAGCCAGGTAGCGGGGGGCCCGCGGGAGACCCAGTACTTC.

V and J are TRBV10-1 and TRBJ1-5, with 9 bases lining up with TRBD1. Germline V gene lookup returns CDR1 WNHNN and CDR2 SYGVQD (reference sequence). The CDR3 covers 19 residues. J was trimmed by 2 bases and V by 8 bases; bases with no gene match: 19. CDR3 coding DNA: TGCGCCAGCCCTCGGACCCCCGGGACAGGGTTTTATGGCAATCAGCCCCAGCATTTT. Its translation is CASPRTPGTGFYGNQPQHF.

This clone was seen a single time. One end of the junction fails to match germline, which may point to a read error. The rearrangement uses TRBV10-2 and TRBJ1-6, with a tentative D call TRBD1 (5 bases). The germline V gene encodes CDR1 WSHSY and CDR2 SAAADI. The CDR3 extends over 14 amino acids. This CDR3 reads CASRDWGENSPLHF. CDR3 in DNA: TGCGCCAGCCGTGATTGGGGGGAGAATTCACCCCTCCACTTT.

V gene TRBV19 combines with J gene TRBJ1-4; D unresolved. This CDR3 has 21 residues. Trimming cost V 0 bases and J 0 bases, with 23 bases left between them. Germline assignment: CDR1 LNHDA and CDR2 SQIVND (reference sequence). The CDR3 DNA reads TGTGCCAGTAGTATAGATTTAACCCGGGAGGGAAAGGATGCAACTAATGAAAAACTGTTTTTT. As protein: CASSIDLTREGKDATNEKLFF.

V is TRBV9 and J is TRBJ2-1; D is unclear. The V and J ends lost 2 bases and 6 bases respectively, with 18 bases between them. CDR3 length: 16 residues. Germline assignment: CDR1 SGDLS and CDR2 YYNGEE. CDR3 DNA: TGTGCCAGCAGCGTCCCAGATGCCAGGCCGGGCAATGAGCAGTTCTTC. This sequence encodes CASSVPDARPGNEQFF.

The rearrangement joins TRBV19 to TRBJ2-1; D may be TRBD2 (5 bases). Deletions cut 6 bases from V and 0 bases from J, with 12 bases between. CDR1 and CDR2 from the germline V gene are LNHDA and SQIVND (reference sequence). The CDR3 totals 15 residues. CDR3 region: CASSPTGSSYNEQFF. The CDR3 DNA follows: TGTGCCAGTAGCCCGACGGGGAGCTCCTACAATGAGCAGTTCTTC. The full variable domain, in which reference TRBV19 and TRBJ2-1 provide the parts outside the CDR3, is DGGITQSPKYLFRKEGQNVTLSCEQNLNHDAMYWYRQDPGQGLRLIYYSQIVNDFQKGDIAEGYSVSREKKESFPLTVTSAQKNPTAFYLCASSPTGSSYNEQFFGPGTRLTVL.

This clone counts as medium-sized (0.01 to 0.1%). This chain joins TRBV9 and TRBJ2-7; D may correspond to TRBD1 or TRBD2 (5 bases each). There are 13 residues in the CDR3. Trimming took off 2 bases at V and 3 bases at J, with 9 bases between the two ends. Germline assignment: CDR1 SGDLS and CDR2 YYNGEE. CDR3 region: CASSVGGSYEQYF. CDR3 DNA: TGTGCCAGCAGCGTTGGGGGTAGCTACGAGCAGTACTTC.

The chain has TRBV14 and TRBJ2-7; 8 bases fit TRBD1. The CDR3 length is 16 residues. Trimming at V came to 0 bases and at J to 7 bases, leaving 11 bases not matched to a gene. Germline V lookup: CDR1 SGHDN, CDR2 FVKESK. This chain's CDR3 is CASSQDPGGILGEQYF. CDR3 nucleotides: TGTGCCAGCAGCCAAGACCCAGGGGGCATCTTGGGAGAGCAGTACTTC. The full variable domain, rest sourced from reference TRBV14 and TRBJ2-7, is EAGVTQFPSHSVIEKGQTVTLRCDPISGHDNLYWYRRVMGKEIKFLLHFVKESKQDESGMPNNRFLAERTGGTYSTLKVQPAELEDSGVYFCASSQDPGGILGEQYFGPGTRLTVT.

This clone has only a few counts. The V gene is TRBV5-6, the J gene TRBJ1-1, with D possibly matching TRBD1 (6 bases). The V and J ends lost 4 bases and 2 bases respectively, with 12 bases between them. The CDR3 covers 14 residues. Germline CDR1 and CDR2: SGHDT and YYEEEE. Here the CDR3 reads CASSPQGYNTEAFF. The CDR3 nucleotides read TGTGCCAGCAGCCCGCAGGGGTATAACACTGAAGCTTTCTTT.

CDR3 coding DNA: TGTGCCAGCAGCGTAGCATTTAACGTGGGGGGGACCGAGCAGTACTTC. Protein product: CASSVAFNVGGTEQYF. The chain links TRBV9 to TRBJ2-7; 7 bases match TRBD2. Germline trimming cut 0 bases from V and 6 bases from J; bases unmatched to any gene: 12. CDR1 is SGDLS, CDR2 YYNGEE, per germline. CDR3 size: 16 residues.

The rearrangement uses TRBV29-1 and TRBJ2-7, with TRBD1 matching over 12 bases. Germline V gene sequence: CDR1 SQVTM, CDR2 ANQGSEA. With 1 base clipped from V and 7 bases from J, the junction kept 8 bases outside the gene matches. This CDR3 spans 15 amino acids. CDR3 amino acids: CSVEARDRGQLEQYF. In DNA form, the CDR3 reads TGCAGCGTTGAAGCCCGGGACAGGGGGCAGTTGGAGCAGTACTTC.